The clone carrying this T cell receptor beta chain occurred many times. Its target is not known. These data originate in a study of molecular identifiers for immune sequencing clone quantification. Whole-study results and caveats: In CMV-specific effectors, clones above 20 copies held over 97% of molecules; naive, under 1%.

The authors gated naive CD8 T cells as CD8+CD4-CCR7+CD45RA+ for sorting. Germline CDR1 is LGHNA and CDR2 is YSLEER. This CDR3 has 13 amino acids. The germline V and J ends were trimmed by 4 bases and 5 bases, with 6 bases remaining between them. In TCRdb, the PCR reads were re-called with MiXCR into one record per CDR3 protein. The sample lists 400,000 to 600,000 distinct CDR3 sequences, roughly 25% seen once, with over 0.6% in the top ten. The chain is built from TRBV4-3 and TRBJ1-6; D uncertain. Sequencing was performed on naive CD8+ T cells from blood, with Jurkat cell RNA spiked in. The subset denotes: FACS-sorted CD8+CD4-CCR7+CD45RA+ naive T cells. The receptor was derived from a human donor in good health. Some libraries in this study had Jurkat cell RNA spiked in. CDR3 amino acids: CASSPGHNSPLHF. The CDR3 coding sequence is TGCGCCAGCAGCCCTGGCCATAATTCACCCCTCCACTTT.